The 26 T cell receptor beta chains in this list originate from one sample, sequenced in a study of CD8 T cells in Susac syndrome. With random hexamers, roughly 0.45 to 1 ug RNA was reverse transcribed. A single record per CDR3 protein comes from TCRdb applying MiXCR to the immunoSEQ multiplex PCR reads. Of under 200,000 distinct CDR3 sequences listed, around 94% are singletons. What was sequenced was CD4+ T cells from PBMCs. The receptors stem from a human donor in good health.

V gene TRBV2 combines with J gene TRBJ2-7; D remains unclear. V was cut by 3 bases and J by 2 bases, with 2 bases left in between. The CDR3 totals 11 residues. In germline, CDR1 is SNHLY, CDR2 FYNNEI. The CDR3 region has the DNA TGTGCCAGCAGTGACACCTACGAGCAGTACTTC. The encoded protein is CASSDTYEQYF.

In its sample, this clonotype was seen once. The chain uses TRBV30 and TRBJ2-7; 10 bases line up with TRBD1. Germline values: CDR1 GTSNPN, CDR2 SVGIG (reference sequence). The CDR3 has 15 residues. V lost 6 bases to trimming and J lost 0 bases; unmatched junction nucleotides: 8. CDR3 DNA sequence: TGTGCCTGTCTTAAGGACAGGGGGGGCTCCTACGAGCAGTACTTC. This encodes CACLKDRGGSYEQYF.

The chain joins TRBV24-1 to TRBJ2-1, with D unresolved. The germline V gene encodes CDR1 KGHDR and CDR2 SFDVKD. The germline V and J ends were trimmed by 6 bases and 3 bases, with 11 bases remaining between them. This CDR3 contains 14 residues. The CDR3 bases are TGTGCCACCAGTCACAGAAGTGGCTACAATGAGCAGTTCTTC. This gives the protein CATSHRSGYNEQFF.

The chain uses TRBV4-3 and TRBJ1-4; D is unresolved. Trimming shortened V by 0 bases and J by 2 bases, and 7 bases separated the two germline ends. The germline V gene has CDR1 LGHNA and CDR2 YSLEER. This CDR3 is 15 amino acids long. The CDR3 loop is CASSQDRLTNEKLFF. The CDR3, as DNA: TGCGCCAGCAGCCAAGATCGCCTCACTAATGAAAAACTGTTTTTT.

The gene calls are TRBV5-1 and TRBJ1-1; 8 bases map to TRBD1. With V trimmed by 0 bases and J by 7 bases, 17 bases remained unmatched. The CDR3 consists of 18 residues. Germline V gene sequence: CDR1 SGHRS, CDR2 YFSETQ. The CDR3: CASSLASRQGAPTNEAFF. CDR3 DNA sequence: TGCGCCAGCAGCTTGGCCTCGCGTCAGGGGGCCCCCACCAATGAAGCTTTCTTT.

V is TRBV29-1 and J is TRBJ1-2; possibly TRBD1 for D (6 bases). Per germline, CDR1 SQVTM and CDR2 ANQGSEA. The V end lost 7 bases, the J end lost 5 bases, and 14 bases lay between the germline ends. This CDR3 has 12 residues. The CDR3 loop reads CSGWTAPYGYTF. The CDR3 DNA reads TGCAGCGGCTGGACAGCCCCTTATGGCTACACCTTC. Drawing the rest from reference TRBV29-1 and TRBJ1-2, the complete variable domain is SAVISQKPSRDICQRGTSLTIQCQVDSQVTMMFWYRQQPGQSLTLIATANQGSEATYESGFVIDKFPISRPNLTFSTLTVSNMSPEDSSIYLCSGWTAPYGYTFGSGTRLTVV.

The chain is built from TRBV2 and TRBJ1-2; 10 positions match TRBD1. This CDR3 spans 13 amino acids. Germline V gives CDR1 SNHLY, CDR2 FYNNEI. Trimming cost V 4 bases and J 5 bases; bases outside gene matches: 1. CDR3 sequence reads: CASSGDRGYGYTF. In DNA form, the CDR3 reads TGTGCCAGCAGTGGGGACAGGGGATATGGCTACACCTTC.

The chain combines TRBV7-9 with TRBJ1-6; a weak D match, TRBD1 (5 bases). The CDR3 length is 14 residues. From germline, CDR1 is SEHNR and CDR2 FQNEAQ (reference sequence). The V end was cut by 5 bases, the J end by 10 bases, with 15 bases between. The CDR3 DNA sequence: TGTGCCAGCAGCGGGACCCCCGTAGGATCACCCCTCCACTTT. This gives the protein CASSGTPVGSPLHF.

The CDR3 here is CASTWTGTDTQYF. CDR3 DNA sequence: TGTGCCAGCACCTGGACAGGCACAGATACGCAGTATTTT. The rearrangement joins TRBV6-2 or TRBV6-3 to TRBJ2-3; tentatively, D is TRBD1 (6 bases). Trimming took 7 bases from V and 1 from J, leaving 9 bases between them. This CDR3 is 13 amino acids long. Germline CDR1 MNHEY, CDR2 SVGEGT.

In this sample, this clonotype turned up a few times. The rearrangement joins TRBV29-1 to TRBJ1-3; no clear D gene. The CDR3 contains 13 residues. V lost 7 bases and J lost 4, with 14 bases in between. The germline gives CDR1 SQVTM, CDR2 ANQGSEA. CDR3 nucleotides: TGCAGCGCCTTGTCGGGTGAAGGAAACACCATATATTTT. This encodes CSALSGEGNTIYF. The entire variable domain, with the rest obtained from reference TRBV29-1 and TRBJ1-3, is as follows: SAVISQKPSRDICQRGTSLTIQCQVDSQVTMMFWYRQQPGQSLTLIATANQGSEATYESGFVIDKFPISRPNLTFSTLTVSNMSPEDSSIYLCSALSGEGNTIYFGEGSWLTVV.

The V gene is TRBV29-1, the J gene TRBJ2-5; 7 bases map to TRBD1. The CDR3 loop spans 12 amino acids. V shed 8 bases and J 6 bases; nucleotides not matched to a gene: 9. The germline V gene has CDR1 SQVTM and CDR2 ANQGSEA. The CDR3 sequence is CSTGVGEKTQYF. DNA for the CDR3: TGCAGCACAGGGGTGGGTGAGAAGACCCAGTACTTC.

CDR3 DNA sequence: TGCAGCGTTAAAAGCTACGCGAACACCGGGGAGCTGTTTTTT. This encodes CSVKSYANTGELFF. The chain links TRBV29-1 to TRBJ2-2; D is undetermined. Germline CDR1 and CDR2: SQVTM and ANQGSEA. This CDR3 is built from 14 residues. V lost 5 bases and J lost 0, with 10 bases in between.

V gene TRBV3-1 combines with J gene TRBJ2-3; no clear D gene. Germline lookup yields CDR1 LGHDT and CDR2 YNNKEL (reference sequence). The V gene lost 2 bases and the J gene lost 1 base, with 10 bases spanning the gap. The CDR3 totals 15 residues. CDR3 loop: CASSQLIFGTDTQYF. As DNA, the CDR3 is TGTGCCAGCAGCCAACTGATATTTGGCACAGATACGCAGTATTTT.

The chain couples TRBV14 to TRBJ1-2; no clear D gene. CDR3 length: 12 amino acids. From germline, CDR1 is SGHDN and CDR2 FVKESK. Trimming took 5 bases from V and 4 from J, leaving 8 bases between them. CDR3 DNA sequence: TGTGCCAGCAGCGTAGGTGGCTATGGCTACACCTTC. Its protein product is CASSVGGYGYTF. Supplemented by reference TRBV14 and TRBJ1-2, the full variable domain reads EAGVTQFPSHSVIEKGQTVTLRCDPISGHDNLYWYRRVMGKEIKFLLHFVKESKQDESGMPNNRFLAERTGGTYSTLKVQPAELEDSGVYFCASSVGGYGYTFGSGTRLTVV.

The chain couples TRBV6-5 to TRBJ2-5; 7 nucleotides agree with TRBD1. The V gene's germline CDR1 is MNHEY and CDR2 SVGAGI. The CDR3 totals 13 residues. V gave up 7 bases and J gave up 4 bases; unmatched junction bases: 6. This CDR3 is CASKRDSPETQYF. The CDR3 DNA is TGTGCCAGCAAGAGGGACAGCCCAGAGACCCAGTACTTC.

This sequence joins TRBV12-3 or TRBV12-4 and TRBJ2-7, with TRBD1 as a possible D gene (5 bases). Trimming left V 4 bases short and J 6 bases short, with 10 bases between. This CDR3 has 12 amino acids. As DNA, the CDR3 is TGTGCCAGCAGTTCAGTAAGGGGCGAGCAGTACTTC. Its translation is CASSSVRGEQYF.

The V gene is TRBV20-1, the J gene TRBJ2-2; the D is unclear. The CDR3 length is 13 residues. The V gene lost 6 bases and the J gene lost 5 bases, with 13 bases spanning the gap. Per germline, CDR1 DFQATT and CDR2 SNEGSKA (reference sequence). CDR3 nucleotides: TGCAGTGCGCGCTGGGGAAGTACCGGGGAGCTGTTTTTT. Translation gives CSARWGSTGELFF.

The V call is TRBV9, the J call TRBJ2-5; the D gene could be TRBD1 or TRBD2 (6 bases each). Deletions cut 0 bases from V and 2 bases from J, with 17 bases between. The CDR3 runs 17 residues. CDR1 is SGDLS and CDR2 is YYNGEE in the germline V gene. The chain's CDR3 is CASSVGVNRGTQETQYF. The CDR3, as DNA: TGTGCCAGCAGCGTAGGGGTGAACCGCGGGACACAAGAGACCCAGTACTTC.

The gene calls are TRBV30 and TRBJ2-5; TRBD1 or TRBD2 may be the D gene (5 bases each). V lost 3 bases and J 4 bases, leaving 12 bases between the germline ends. CDR3 length equals 13 residues. The germline CDR1 and CDR2 sequences are GTSNPN and SVGIG (reference sequence). The CDR3 is CAWSFGAGETQYF. Here the CDR3 DNA reads TGTGCCTGGAGCTTCGGGGCCGGAGAGACCCAGTACTTC.

The gene calls are TRBV20-1 and TRBJ2-7, with D possibly matching TRBD2 (7 bases). With 6 bases removed from V and 2 bases from J, the gap between germline ends came to 17 bases. In germline, CDR1 is DFQATT, CDR2 SNEGSKA (reference sequence). The CDR3 covers 14 residues. Written as DNA, the CDR3 is TGCAGTGCAAATCAGGGGCGGGGGACCTACGAGCAGTACTTC. Encoded protein: CSANQGRGTYEQYF.

The chain recombines TRBV20-1 with TRBJ2-1; D is unresolved. Trimming took off 5 bases at V and 5 bases at J, with 16 bases between the two ends. CDR1 is DFQATT, CDR2 SNEGSKA, per germline (reference sequence). The CDR3 is 14 amino acids. This CDR3 is CSAPMAGPNNEQFF. CDR3 nucleotide sequence: TGCAGTGCTCCAATGGCAGGTCCAAACAATGAGCAGTTCTTC.

The V call is TRBV20-1, the J call TRBJ2-5; D remains unclear. Germline V CDR1 and CDR2: DFQATT, SNEGSKA (reference sequence). CDR3 length equals 10 residues. V was cut by 5 bases and J by 3 bases, with 4 bases left in between. The CDR3 protein is CSAAKETQYF. CDR3 in DNA: TGCAGTGCTGCGAAAGAGACCCAGTACTTC.

The J gene is TRBJ1-4, the V gene TRBV12-3 or TRBV12-4; no clear D gene. V lost 5 bases and J lost 8, with 12 bases in between. The CDR3 spans 13 residues. The chain's CDR3 is CASSVRLREKLFF. In DNA, the CDR3 is TGTGCCAGCAGTGTTCGACTACGGGAAAAACTGTTTTTT.

J is TRBJ2-5 and V is TRBV14; D unclear. The germline V and J ends were trimmed by 4 bases and 5 bases, with 14 bases remaining between them. The CDR3 contains 14 residues. CDR1 and CDR2 from the germline V gene are SGHDN and FVKESK. CDR3 protein: CASSLSLIRETQYF. The CDR3 DNA sequence: TGTGCCAGCAGCCTCTCTCTAATCCGGGAGACCCAGTACTTC.

The rearrangement links TRBV9 to TRBJ1-2; 7 bases are shared with TRBD1. The CDR3 extends over 13 amino acids. Trimming removed 6 bases from V and 4 bases from J; junction bases left unmatched: 6. Germline-derived CDR1 and CDR2 are SGDLS and YYNGEE. The CDR3, as DNA: TGTGCCAGCACCCGGGGACAGACCTATGGCTACACCTTC. It is translated as CASTRGQTYGYTF.

This chain connects TRBV5-1 to TRBJ2-5, with 10 bases aligning to TRBD2. The V gene's germline CDR1 is SGHRS and CDR2 YFSETQ. V lost 4 bases and J lost 5; bases outside the gene matches: 8. This CDR3 spans 15 amino acids. Here the CDR3 reads CASSLLAGTQETQYF. The CDR3 region has the DNA TGCGCCAGCAGCCTACTAGCGGGGACCCAGGAGACCCAGTACTTC.